The 15 T cell receptor beta chains below come from one sample, sequenced in a study of CD8 T cells in Susac syndrome. After extraction with the RNeasy kit, roughly 0.45 to 1 ug of the RNA was reverse transcribed using random hexamers. MiXCR was run by TCRdb on the immunoSEQ multiplex PCR reads, yielding one entry per CDR3 protein. The sample includes under 300,000 distinct CDR3 sequences, about 95% of them seen just once. Input material: CD4+ T cells from PBMCs. Source of these receptors: a human donor with Susac syndrome.

The J gene is TRBJ1-2, the V gene TRBV19, with a weak D call TRBD1 (5 bases). This CDR3 has 13 residues. Trimming left V 2 bases short and J 7 bases short, with 11 bases between. Germline loops: CDR1 LNHDA, CDR2 SQIVND (reference sequence). The CDR3 region has the DNA TGTGCCAGTAGTATAAGGCGCAGGGTTGGCTACACCTTC. Translating it yields CASSIRRRVGYTF.

The CDR3 DNA is TGTGCCATCAGGCCCGACAGGCTGAACACTGAAGCTTTCTTT. Amino acids: CAIRPDRLNTEAFF. This chain connects TRBV10-3 to TRBJ1-1, with a possible D match to TRBD1 (6 bases). This CDR3 spans 14 amino acids. V was trimmed by 6 bases and J by 0 bases, leaving 11 bases between them. CDR1 and CDR2 (germline): ENHRY, SYGVKD.

V usage is TRBV6-5 and J usage is TRBJ2-7; D possibly corresponds to TRBD1 (7 bases). Germline assignment: CDR1 MNHEY and CDR2 SVGAGI. This CDR3 region has 16 residues. Trimming left V 2 bases short and J 3 bases short, with 17 bases between. DNA of the CDR3: TGTGCCAGCAGTTACCGCGGGACAGCCGGATTCTACGAGCAGTACTTC. Translating gives CASSYRGTAGFYEQYF.

V gene TRBV10-3 combines with J gene TRBJ2-1; 8 bases map to TRBD2. Germline V gene sequence: CDR1 ENHRY, CDR2 SYGVKD. V shed 4 bases, J shed 5 bases, and the junction held 4 bases outside the gene matches. CDR3 length: 14 amino acids. CDR3 nucleotide sequence: TGTGCCATCAGTGGCGGGAGGCACAACAATGAGCAGTTCTTC. This gives the protein CAISGGRHNNEQFF.

The DNA of the CDR3 is TGTGCCAGCAGCCCGTGGGACGGGTTCTACAATGAGCAGTTCTTC. Amino acid sequence: CASSPWDGFYNEQFF. The chain has TRBV3-1 and TRBJ2-1; D tentatively reads TRBD1 or TRBD2 (5 bases each). The V end was cut by 4 bases, the J end by 3 bases, with 13 bases between. The CDR3 extends over 15 amino acids. The germline V gene has CDR1 LGHDT and CDR2 YNNKEL (reference sequence).

This clonotype appeared once. The chain joins TRBV18 to TRBJ1-1; D gene unclear. Germline-derived CDR1 and CDR2 are KGHSH and LQKENI. CDR3 length equals 13 residues. Between the trimmed V and J ends, which lost 3 bases and 5 bases, there was a span of 10 bases. This CDR3 is CASSPTSETEAFF. CDR3 DNA sequence: TGTGCCAGCTCACCCACGTCGGAGACTGAAGCTTTCTTT.

The gene calls are TRBV6-5 and TRBJ2-3; D gene uncertain. The CDR3 runs to 14 residues. Trimming removed 6 bases from V and 1 base from J, with 11 bases in between. In germline, CDR1 is MNHEY, CDR2 SVGAGI. The CDR3 sequence: CASRVEWGTDTQYF. In nucleotides, the CDR3 is TGTGCCAGCAGAGTAGAGTGGGGCACAGATACGCAGTATTTT.

The rearrangement uses TRBV29-1 and TRBJ2-1, with TRBD2 identical over 7 bases. Germline values: CDR1 SQVTM, CDR2 ANQGSEA. This CDR3 is 15 amino acids long. V lost 6 bases, J lost 9 bases, and 17 bases stayed unmatched. CDR3 region: CSVAGEVNSVAEQFF. DNA of the CDR3: TGCAGCGTCGCGGGAGAGGTTAATTCTGTGGCTGAGCAGTTCTTC.

This rearrangement joins TRBV9 to TRBJ1-5; D remains ambiguous. The CDR3 covers 15 residues. The V and J ends lost 0 bases and 7 bases respectively, with 14 bases between them. Germline V lookup: CDR1 SGDLS, CDR2 YYNGEE. The CDR3 DNA reads TGTGCCAGCAGCGTAGGTGGCCCGGAGTACCAGCCCCAGCATTTT. Its protein product is CASSVGGPEYQPQHF.

The rearrangement uses TRBV14 and TRBJ2-1; D is possibly TRBD1 (6 bases). The CDR3 has 14 amino acids. CDR1 SGHDN and CDR2 FVKESK come from the germline V gene. V was clipped by 2 bases and J by 5 bases, with 10 bases between them. The CDR3 coding sequence is TGTGCCAGCAGCCAACCAGACAGGAACAATGAGCAGTTCTTC. This gives the protein CASSQPDRNNEQFF. Together with reference TRBV14 and TRBJ2-1, the CDR3 gives the full variable domain: EAGVTQFPSHSVIEKGQTVTLRCDPISGHDNLYWYRRVMGKEIKFLLHFVKESKQDESGMPNNRFLAERTGGTYSTLKVQPAELEDSGVYFCASSQPDRNNEQFFGPGTRLTVL.

This rearrangement joins TRBV29-1 to TRBJ2-7; TRBD2 aligns across 12 bases. The V gene's germline CDR1 is SQVTM and CDR2 ANQGSEA. This CDR3 spans 15 amino acids. The V and J ends lost 5 bases and 3 bases, in that order; junction bases with no gene match: 8. CDR3 bases: TGCAGCGTTAGGTCTAGCGGGAGGGCCGTCTACGAGCAGTACTTC. Residues: CSVRSSGRAVYEQYF.

The rearrangement uses TRBV2 and TRBJ2-1; TRBD2 is a possible D gene (5 bases). The CDR3 has 15 amino acids. The V end lost 1 base, the J end lost 4 bases, and 11 bases lay between the germline ends. Germline CDR1 and CDR2: SNHLY and FYNNEI. DNA for the CDR3: TGTGCCAGCAGTGAAGGACCGGGAACGTACAATGAGCAGTTCTTC. It translates to CASSEGPGTYNEQFF. Using reference TRBV2 and TRBJ2-1 for the parts outside the CDR3, the full variable domain is EPEVTQTPSHQVTQMGQEVILRCVPISNHLYFYWYRQILGQKVEFLVSFYNNEISEKSEIFDDQFSVERPDGSNFTLKIRSTKLEDSAMYFCASSEGPGTYNEQFFGPGTRLTVL.

This chain joins TRBV20-1 and TRBJ2-3; no reliable D call. Germline V gene sequence: CDR1 DFQATT, CDR2 SNEGSKA (reference sequence). The V end lost 3 bases, the J end lost 4 bases, and 11 bases lay between the germline ends. This CDR3 has 13 amino acids. CDR3 in amino acids: CSASGYRADTQYF. The CDR3 coding sequence is TGCAGTGCTAGTGGATACCGGGCAGATACGCAGTATTTT.

This clonotype was observed once. The V and J genes are TRBV20-1 and TRBJ1-1; 7 bases are shared with TRBD1. The CDR3 length is 13 residues. The V gene end was trimmed by 2 bases and the J gene end by 10 bases; junction bases not matched to a gene: 10. Germline lookup yields CDR1 DFQATT and CDR2 SNEGSKA (reference sequence). The CDR3 DNA sequence: TGCAGTGCTAGACGGGGACAGTCGATTTCAGCTTTCTTT. It specifies CSARRGQSISAFF.

This clonotype was recorded once. The V call is TRBV12-3 or TRBV12-4, the J call TRBJ2-7; D is unresolved. The CDR3 contains 14 residues. The V and J ends lost 7 bases and 3 bases respectively, with 16 bases between them. The CDR3 reads CASTPGTLGYEQYF. The CDR3 DNA is TGTGCCAGCACCCCCGGTACCCTGGGCTACGAGCAGTACTTC.